The clone carrying this T cell receptor (beta chain) was detected a few times. This record belongs to a study of beta chain features in type 1 diabetes. Investigators reverse transcribed all isolated RNA, so they sequenced expressed TCRB transcripts. Sequencing was performed with immunoSEQ multiplex PCR; in TCRdb, only in-frame clones are kept and a portion is missing. There are about 250,000 clones in the sample; less than 15% occur only once, and about 0.026% lies in the top ten. The authors obtained over 95% purity in all sorted populations. V lost 5 bases and J 3 bases, leaving 14 bases between the germline ends. The CDR3 has 14 residues. CDR1 and CDR2 from the germline V gene are SGHTA and FQGNSA.

The genes are TRBV7-2 and TRBJ2-7; no reliable D call. Sequenced material: naive CD4+ T cells from blood. The sequence was collected from a woman aged 40 to 50 in good health. This chain's CDR3 is CASSADGGVYEQYF. The CDR3 nucleotides are TGTGCCAGCAGCGCGGATGGCGGAGTCTACGAGCAGTACTTC.